This section outlines one T cell receptor (beta chain) sequence together with its context. Its target antigen remains unknown. Per-base qualities were not stored, and no clone one base away is much larger. Collaborating institutions collected whole blood in K2EDTA tubes following their own protocols. For TCRbeta analysis, collaborators shipped samples in one of three forms: frozen whole blood, isolated PBMCs, or DNA extracted from either of those sample types. These data originate in a study of blood T cell repertoires in COVID-19 (TCRdb year 2020). A note on the overall study: Samples from collaborators originated in the United States, Italy and Spain and spanned both the acute and convalescent phases of COVID-19. The material from the prospective study consisted of cDNA or gDNA derived from T cells, B-cell-depleted T cells, or PBMCs. Subjects who had been exposed to COVID-19, were actively infected with it, or had recovered from it provided the deeply sampled blood TCRbeta repertoires that made up the dataset. The repertoires were released in a freely available public database meant as a resource for research on the immune response to SARS-CoV-2. The samples were drawn from two sources: the first 160 participants of the ongoing ImmuneRACE study, and 1,200 or so subjects contributed by 6 global collaborators. Nearly every sample came with metadata listing a de-identified subject ID, COVID-19 status, age in years and sex. Where HLA class I and class II types were available, the types were taken from metadata supplied by the sample provider, not from assay-based typing. What the authors observed across the whole study: How much clinical and demographic metadata was included differed by source and by participant, and the metadata was provided uncurated.

Germline trimming: 4 bases from V, 12 bases from J; junction bases outside gene matches: 8. Based on the germline V gene (reference sequence), the CDR1 and CDR2 sequences are SGHNT and YYREEE. The CDR3 holds 12 amino acids from the cysteine to the phenylalanine. Only the CDR3 portion is preserved as DNA: 36 bases, with reading frame beginning at the first base. TCRbeta CDR3 regions were amplified from genomic DNA by means of the immunoSEQ Assay, a bias-controlled multiplex PCR. For the original study's pipeline: Within the assay, amplification of reference gene primers was used to estimate how many nucleated cells each sample contained. To quantify the absolute abundance of each unique TCRbeta CDR3 rearrangement, sequence reads were collapsed and filtered. For each sample, productive Simpson clonality was calculated as the square root of Simpson's diversity index over productive rearrangements. What TCRdb holds here is the immuneACCESS table cut down to in-frame rearrangements. Part of the clones is not present; checked against another copy, under half of the missing clones reflect an unresolved V gene, and the others are unexplained. That table supplies the V and J calls and clone size; D and trimming were determined from the DNA. The sample includes about 110,000 clones, with about 85% observed a single time. The top ten constitute roughly 4.2% of the sample.

The sample comprised peripheral blood. The receptor chain draws on TRBV5-4 and TRBJ1-1; 8 bases in the junction line up with TRBD1. This sequence was found in a man aged 45-65 years with acute or convalescent COVID-19. At the DNA level, the sequence is TGTGCCAGCAGCAACGACAGGGGTGAGACTTTCTTT. Translated, it reads CASSNDRGETFF.